The clone carrying this T cell receptor (beta chain) has more than one count but fewer than ten. Its matching antigen is unknown. The data were taken from a study of response to subunit inactivated influenza vaccine. General observations from the study: Seasonal influenza vaccination, on each occasion, was suggested by the authors to recruit few new T cells.

TCRdb itself ran the RT-PCR reads through MiXCR, one entry per CDR3 protein. The sample has fewer than 550,000 distinct CDR3 sequences, 25% seen once; the top ten hold around 2%. CDR3 size: 13 residues. From germline, CDR1 is SGHVS and CDR2 FNYEAQ. Trimming pared 5 bases from V and 8 bases from J, leaving 13 bases between. The TCR was taken from a man aged 50 to 60 who received an inactivated influenza vaccine. This sequence joins TRBV7-6 and TRBJ2-1; unclear D gene. The source material was CD4+ T cells sorted from PBMCs, sampled more than 4 days after vaccination. The CDR3 DNA follows: TGTGCCAGCAGCGGTAGACAACCCCATGAGCAGTTCTTC. Translating gives CASSGRQPHEQFF.